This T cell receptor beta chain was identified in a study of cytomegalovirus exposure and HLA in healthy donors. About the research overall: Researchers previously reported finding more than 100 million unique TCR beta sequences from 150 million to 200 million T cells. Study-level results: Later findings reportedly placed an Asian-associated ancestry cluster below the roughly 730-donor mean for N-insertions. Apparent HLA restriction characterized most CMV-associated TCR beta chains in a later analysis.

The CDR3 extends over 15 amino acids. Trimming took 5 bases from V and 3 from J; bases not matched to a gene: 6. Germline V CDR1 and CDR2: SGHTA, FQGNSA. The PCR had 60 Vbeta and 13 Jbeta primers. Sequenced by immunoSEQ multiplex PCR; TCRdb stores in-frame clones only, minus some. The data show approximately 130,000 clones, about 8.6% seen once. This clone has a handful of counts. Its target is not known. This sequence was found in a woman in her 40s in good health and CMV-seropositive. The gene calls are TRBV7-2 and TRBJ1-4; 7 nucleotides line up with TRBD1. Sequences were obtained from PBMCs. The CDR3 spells CASSQGGGPNEKLFF. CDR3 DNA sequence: TGTGCCAGCAGCCAGGGGGGAGGACCTAATGAAAAACTGTTTTTT. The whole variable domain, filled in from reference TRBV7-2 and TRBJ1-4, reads GAGVSQSPSNKVTEKGKDVELRCDPISGHTALYWYRQSLGQGLEFLIYFQGNSAPDKSGLPSDRFSAERTGGSVSTLTIQRTQQEDSAVYLCASSQGGGPNEKLFFGSGTQLSVL.